The 16 T cell receptor beta chains reported below all come from one sample, sequenced in a study of blood T cell repertoires in COVID-19. Sequencing was performed with immunoSEQ multiplex PCR; in TCRdb, only in-frame clones are kept and a portion is missing. This table has 100,000 to 150,000 clones, 85% to 90% appearing once. Sequenced sample: peripheral blood. These receptors were obtained from a human donor in a cohort sampled during active COVID-19.

V is TRBV6-5 and J is TRBJ1-5, with D uncertain. Germline V lookup: CDR1 MNHEY, CDR2 SVGAGI. Trimming took 7 bases from V and 7 from J, leaving 17 bases between them. This CDR3 has 14 residues. CDR3 protein: CASTLLGSGQPQHF. As DNA, the CDR3 is TGTGCCAGCACCTTACTCGGATCGGGGCAGCCCCAGCATTTT.

The chain employs TRBV4-2 and TRBJ1-1; D might be TRBD1 (5 bases). Per the germline V gene, CDR1 is LGHNA and CDR2 is YNFKEQ. Trimming left V 0 bases short and J 7 bases short, with 9 bases between. The CDR3 extends over 13 amino acids. The CDR3, as DNA: TGTGCCAGCAGCCAAGAGGGCAGGGTTGAAGCTTTCTTT. Translated, it gives CASSQEGRVEAFF.

The J gene is TRBJ2-5, the V gene TRBV4-1; D gene unclear. Trimming pared 2 bases from V and 0 bases from J, leaving 10 bases between. The CDR3 runs to 15 residues. Per the germline V gene, CDR1 is MGHRA and CDR2 is YSYEKL. The CDR3 here is CASSQSDWYQETQYF. The CDR3 region has the DNA TGCGCCAGCAGCCAATCAGACTGGTACCAAGAGACCCAGTACTTC.

CDR3: CASSRQGADQPQHF. In DNA, the CDR3 is TGTGCCAGCAGCCGACAGGGGGCGGATCAGCCCCAGCATTTT. The chain carries TRBV6-5 and TRBJ1-5; 10 positions agree with TRBD1. The V and J ends lost 6 bases and 5 bases, in that order; junction bases with no gene match: 4. The germline gives CDR1 MNHEY, CDR2 SVGAGI. The CDR3 runs to 14 residues.

This rearrangement joins TRBV5-1 to TRBJ2-5; TRBD1 matches at 7 bases. Trimming cost V 6 bases and J 0 bases; bases outside gene matches: 11. This CDR3 has 16 amino acids. Germline V CDR1 and CDR2: SGHRS, YFSETQ. The CDR3 loop is CASTRGQIPYQETQYF. CDR3 sequence (DNA): TGCGCCAGCACCCGGGGACAGATCCCCTACCAAGAGACCCAGTACTTC. Combining the CDR3 with reference TRBV5-1 and TRBJ2-5 gives the whole variable domain KAGVTQTPRYLIKTRGQQVTLSCSPISGHRSVSWYQQTPGQGLQFLFEYFSETQRNKGNFPGRFSGRQFSNSRSEMNVSTLELGDSALYLCASTRGQIPYQETQYFGPGTRLLVL.

This chain links TRBV5-1 with TRBJ2-3; TRBD2 matches 7 bases. This CDR3 has 15 residues. The ends lost 5 bases at V and 6 bases at J; junction bases unmatched: 12. Germline V CDR1 and CDR2: SGHRS, YFSETQ. The CDR3 DNA reads as TGCGCCAGCAGAAGGGAGGGCCTAGATGGGGATACGCAGTATTTT. The encoded protein is CASRREGLDGDTQYF.

The chain joins TRBV6-5 to TRBJ1-1; D is unresolved. The length of the CDR3 is 12 residues. Trimming shortened V by 5 bases and J by 1 base, and 5 bases separated the two germline ends. Germline CDR1 reads MNHEY; CDR2 reads SVGAGI. The CDR3 bases are TGTGCCAGCAGTAAGAGGAACACTGAAGCTTTCTTT. Translating gives CASSKRNTEAFF.

The chain is built from TRBV19 and TRBJ1-1; D remains ambiguous. V dropped 0 bases and J dropped 5 bases, with 10 bases sitting between them. Germline CDR1 and CDR2: LNHDA and SQIVND (reference sequence). This CDR3 has 14 amino acids. CDR3: CASSIDGVGTEAFF. The CDR3 DNA reads TGTGCCAGTAGTATAGACGGGGTAGGAACTGAAGCTTTCTTT.

The sample holds a few counts of this clone. V usage is TRBV6-5 and J usage is TRBJ1-5; D ambiguous. Germline assignment: CDR1 MNHEY and CDR2 SVGAGI. There are 14 residues in the CDR3. V shed 2 bases and J shed 7 bases, with 12 bases lying between them. The CDR3 loop reads CASSYDQFGQPQHF. In DNA form, the CDR3 reads TGTGCCAGCAGTTACGATCAGTTCGGGCAGCCCCAGCATTTT.

V gene TRBV5-1 combines with J gene TRBJ2-5, with D perhaps matching TRBD1 (5 bases). Trimming took off 1 base at V and 1 base at J, with 8 bases between the two ends. Germline assignment: CDR1 SGHRS and CDR2 YFSETQ. The CDR3 is made up of 14 amino acids. The chain's CDR3 is CASSLQGLQETQYF. The DNA of the CDR3 is TGCGCCAGCAGCTTGCAGGGTCTCCAAGAGACCCAGTACTTC.

The chain employs TRBV5-1 and TRBJ1-1; D not resolved. The V and J ends lost 4 bases and 2 bases respectively, with 9 bases between them. Germline V lookup: CDR1 SGHRS, CDR2 YFSETQ. There are 13 residues in the CDR3. The CDR3 coding sequence is TGCGCCAGCAGCGGCGGGGAAAACACTGAAGCTTTCTTT. The encoded protein is CASSGGENTEAFF.

This chain links TRBV3-1 (or the pseudogene TRBV3-2) with TRBJ2-7; no clear D. Per germline, CDR1 LGHDT and CDR2 YNNKEL (reference sequence). The CDR3 consists of 13 residues. Deletions cut 4 bases from V and 3 bases from J, with 10 bases between. The DNA for the CDR3 is TGTGCCAGCAGCCCGGTCCCCCTCTACGAGCAGTACTTC. Residues: CASSPVPLYEQYF.

The chain has TRBV10-3 and TRBJ2-1; the D gene is possibly TRBD1 (5 bases). V was clipped by 6 bases and J by 4 bases, with 10 bases between them. This CDR3 spans 13 amino acids. Germline V CDR1 and CDR2: ENHRY, SYGVKD. The CDR3 is CAIRPRQYNEQFF. The CDR3 DNA reads as TGTGCCATCAGACCTAGACAGTACAATGAGCAGTTCTTC.

A single count supports this clone. This chain uses TRBV28 with TRBJ2-1, with 9 bases aligning to TRBD2. This CDR3 contains 15 residues. V trimming: 2 bases; J trimming: 8 bases; junction bases outside the gene matches: 7. Looked up from germline, CDR1 is MDHEN and CDR2 is SYDVKM. CDR3 in amino acids: CASSLVSGGIYEQFF. The CDR3, as DNA: TGTGCCAGCAGTTTAGTTAGCGGGGGAATATATGAGCAGTTCTTC.

The V and J genes are TRBV28 and TRBJ1-1; a possible D gene is TRBD1 (5 bases). Trimming cost V 0 bases and J 2 bases, with 10 bases left between them. Germline loops: CDR1 MDHEN, CDR2 SYDVKM. The CDR3 is 15 residues long. CDR3 bases: TGTGCCAGCAGTTTATGGGGCAGGGCCAACACTGAAGCTTTCTTT. Translated: CASSLWGRANTEAFF.

The chain is built from TRBV5-5 and TRBJ2-7; D might be TRBD1 (5 bases). CDR1 SGHKS and CDR2 YYEKEE come from the germline V gene (reference sequence). V lost 4 bases and J lost 1, with 15 bases in between. CDR3 length: 15 residues. The CDR3: CASSPIAGNSYEQYF. The CDR3 DNA reads TGTGCCAGCAGCCCTATAGCAGGGAATTCCTACGAGCAGTACTTC.